A single sample is the source of the 4 T cell receptor beta chains below, sequenced in a study of technical replicates of blood from a few donors. Data came from immunoSEQ multiplex PCR; TCRdb stores just in-frame clones and leaves some out. In the table there are some 80,000 clones, roughly 94% of which are singletons. The material sequenced was T cells isolated from PBMCs. These receptors were collected from a human donor in good health.

Concerning this clone itself: The same CDR3 is also encoded by other DNA sequences in this sample. This rearrangement joins TRBV20-1 to TRBJ2-7; D gene unclear. CDR1 and CDR2 from the germline V gene are DFQATT and SNEGSKA (reference sequence). The CDR3 spans 11 residues. V gave up 0 bases and J gave up 3 bases, with 3 bases separating them. The CDR3 DNA follows: TGCAGTGCTAGAGATAGCTACGAGCAGTACTTC. It specifies CSARDSYEQYF.

CDR3 sequence: CATWEGLGTGELFF. The CDR3 region has the DNA TGTGCCACATGGGAGGGGCTGGGCACCGGGGAGCTGTTTTTT. The chain carries TRBV7-9 and TRBJ2-2; 7 nucleotides agree with TRBD2. J was trimmed by 4 bases and V by 10 bases; bases with no gene match: 9. Looked up from germline, CDR1 is SEHNR and CDR2 is FQNEAQ (reference sequence). The CDR3 is 14 amino acids.

The chain recombines TRBV29-1 with TRBJ2-3; possible D gene TRBD1, 6 bases. Trimming took off 0 bases at V and 3 bases at J, with 16 bases between the two ends. The CDR3 extends over 16 amino acids. The germline CDR1 and CDR2 sequences are SQVTM and ANQGSEA. The CDR3 coding sequence is TGCAGCGTTGAAGATGAGTTAGACAGGTCGACAGATACGCAGTATTTT. It encodes CSVEDELDRSTDTQYF.

The rearrangement joins TRBV11-3 to TRBJ2-1; 10 positions match TRBD2. V lost 1 base to trimming and J lost 5 bases; unmatched junction nucleotides: 5. Germline V gene data show CDR1 as SGHNT and CDR2 as YENEEA. The length of the CDR3 is 16 residues. This CDR3 is CASSLVLAGGHNEQFF. The CDR3 bases are TGTGCCAGCAGCTTAGTCTTAGCGGGAGGACACAATGAGCAGTTCTTC.